A single sample gave rise to the 15 T cell receptor beta chains below, sequenced in a study of monozygotic twins with cystic fibrosis. Data came from immunoSEQ multiplex PCR; TCRdb stores just in-frame clones and leaves some out. The top ten hold over 0.15% of the sample, which has some 32,000 clones, roughly 96% seen once. Sequencing was done on a sample of blood. These receptors were obtained from a girl aged 2 to 9 with cystic fibrosis.

This rearrangement joins TRBV19 to TRBJ2-6; maybe TRBD1 (7 bases). The CDR3 runs 18 residues. The V gene's germline CDR1 is LNHDA and CDR2 SQIVND (reference sequence). V lost 6 bases and J 0 bases, leaving 18 bases between the germline ends. This chain's CDR3 is CASSRRDSLTSGANVLTF. The CDR3 region has the DNA TGTGCCAGTAGCAGGCGGGACAGCCTTACCTCTGGGGCCAACGTCCTGACTTTC.

The chain links TRBV28 to TRBJ1-1; D gene unclear. V shed 5 bases and J shed 0 bases, with 4 bases lying between them. Germline-derived CDR1 and CDR2 are MDHEN and SYDVKM. The CDR3 sequence is 12 residues long. The CDR3 loop is CASSPLNTEAFF. The CDR3 coding sequence is TGTGCCAGCAGTCCTCTGAACACTGAAGCTTTCTTT.

This sequence joins TRBV7-9 and TRBJ1-1; 9 bases fit TRBD1. CDR1 is SEHNR, CDR2 FQNEAQ, per germline (reference sequence). There are 15 residues in the CDR3. Losses at the gene ends were 5 bases for V and 2 bases for J; bases not matched to a gene: 6. The CDR3 region is CASSRGQGRNTEAFF. For the CDR3, the DNA is TGTGCCAGCAGCCGCGGACAGGGGAGAAACACTGAAGCTTTCTTT.

The chain links TRBV6-4 to TRBJ2-5; 10 nucleotides align to TRBD2. The CDR3 is 14 residues long. Germline V gene sequence: CDR1 MRHNA, CDR2 SNTAGT. V gave up 9 bases and J gave up 4 bases; unmatched junction bases: 8. In nucleotides, the CDR3 is TGTGCCAGGGGACAGCGGGAGGGCCGAGAGACCCAGTACTTC. Translated, it gives CARGQREGRETQYF.

This chain joins TRBV30 and TRBJ2-7; D is unclear. Per germline, CDR1 GTSNPN and CDR2 SVGIG (reference sequence). The CDR3 runs 13 residues. The V end was cut by 2 bases, the J end by 0 bases, with 8 bases between. In DNA form, the CDR3 reads TGTGCCTGGAGTCTAGAGTTCTCCTACGAGCAGTACTTC. Translated, it gives CAWSLEFSYEQYF.

This CDR3 reads CASSYRDSMNTEAFF. The CDR3 DNA sequence: TGTGCCAGCAGCTACCGGGACAGCATGAACACTGAAGCTTTCTTT. The chain recombines TRBV11-1 with TRBJ1-1; 7 nucleotides match TRBD1. From germline, CDR1 is SGHAT and CDR2 FQDESV (reference sequence). The CDR3 loop spans 15 amino acids. V was pared by 4 bases and J by 0 bases, with 5 bases of the junction left unmatched.

The CDR3 DNA follows: TGTGCCAGCAGCTTAATAAGTGGACTGGCGGGACCAACCTACGAGCAGTACTTC. It translates to CASSLISGLAGPTYEQYF. The rearrangement uses TRBV7-2 and TRBJ2-7; tentative D call: TRBD2 (6 bases). V lost 2 bases, J lost 2 bases, and 22 bases lay in between. The length of the CDR3 is 18 residues. CDR1 is SGHTA, CDR2 FQGNSA, per germline.

The count of this clone is one. The rearrangement links TRBV9 to TRBJ2-1; no definite D call. CDR1 is SGDLS and CDR2 is YYNGEE in the germline V gene. Trimming removed 4 bases from V and 5 bases from J, with 10 bases in between. CDR3 size: 13 residues. The CDR3 sequence: CASSPPDDNEQFF. The CDR3 coding sequence is TGTGCCAGCAGCCCACCTGACGACAATGAGCAGTTCTTC.

The chain employs TRBV6-1 and TRBJ1-5; 7 positions match TRBD1. Germline V gene sequence: CDR1 MNHNS, CDR2 SASEGT. V was clipped by 2 bases and J by 11 bases; unmatched bases: 12. This CDR3 comprises 15 residues. This CDR3 reads CASSERRQGITAQHF. The CDR3 DNA reads TGTGCCAGCAGTGAACGTAGACAGGGTATCACGGCCCAGCATTTT.

The rearrangement links TRBV6-1 to TRBJ2-7, with D possibly TRBD2 on 7 matching bases. The CDR3 loop spans 14 amino acids. Trimming shortened V by 3 bases and J by 4 bases, and 13 bases separated the two germline ends. Germline V gene sequence: CDR1 MNHNS, CDR2 SASEGT. In nucleotides, the CDR3 is TGTGCCAGCAGTGAGGGGGGGGCGGATTACGAGCAGTACTTC. Protein product: CASSEGGADYEQYF.

The V and J genes are TRBV6-5 and TRBJ2-3; no clear D gene. This CDR3 is built from 12 residues. Germline V gives CDR1 MNHEY, CDR2 SVGAGI. V lost 6 bases and J lost 6, with 10 bases in between. CDR3 sequence (DNA): TGTGCCAGCAGCCCTACGGACGATACGCAGTATTTT. Its protein product is CASSPTDDTQYF.

This clone was observed a single time. The chain combines TRBV27 with TRBJ2-7; 7 bases are shared with TRBD1. CDR3 size: 16 residues. V lost 6 bases to trimming and J lost 0 bases; unmatched junction nucleotides: 11. Germline V lookup: CDR1 MNHEY, CDR2 SMNVEV (reference sequence). CDR3 sequence reads: CASSRQGLYLSYEQYF. CDR3 in DNA: TGTGCCAGCAGCCGACAGGGCTTATACCTCTCCTACGAGCAGTACTTC.

This chain joins TRBV10-3 and TRBJ1-6, with unresolved D. The CDR3 is 15 residues long. With 0 bases removed from V and 7 bases from J, the gap between germline ends came to 10 bases. Germline CDR1 ENHRY, CDR2 SYGVKD. CDR3 residues: CAISESTDSNSPLHF. In DNA, the CDR3 is TGTGCCATCAGTGAGTCGACCGATAGCAATTCACCCCTCCACTTT.

The V and J genes are TRBV30 and TRBJ1-3; no firm D call. The CDR3 length is 13 residues. The germline V gene encodes CDR1 GTSNPN and CDR2 SVGIG (reference sequence). Trimming removed 5 bases at V and 1 base at J, with 9 bases between. The CDR3 reads CAWEILSGNTIYF. CDR3 DNA sequence: TGTGCCTGGGAGATTTTGTCTGGAAACACCATATATTTT.

The V and J genes are TRBV7-2 and TRBJ2-7, with a possible D match to TRBD1 (6 bases). V dropped 2 bases and J dropped 4 bases, with 9 bases sitting between them. The CDR3 is 13 residues long. Looked up from germline, CDR1 is SGHTA and CDR2 is FQGNSA. CDR3 region: CASSLQGGYEQYF. Written as DNA, the CDR3 is TGTGCCAGCAGCTTACAAGGGGGATACGAGCAGTACTTC.